What follows are 2 T cell receptor beta chains derived from one specimen sequenced in a study of Tregs in tolerant kidney transplant recipients. Sequencing was performed with immunoSEQ multiplex PCR; in TCRdb, only in-frame clones are kept and a portion is missing. Recorded for this sample: some 31,000 clones. Sequencing used CD8+ T cells from blood, obtained before the transplant. These receptors were obtained from a human donor who received a combined kidney and bone marrow transplant.

Regarding this clone: The read stops 3 residues short of the end of the CDR3; the missing end is completed from the germline J gene. This chain links TRBV13 with TRBJ2-7; 10 bases match TRBD2. V shed 6 bases and J 3 bases; nucleotides not matched to a gene: 5. The CDR3 spans 14 residues. Germline CDR1 PRHDT, CDR2 FYEKMQ (reference sequence). This CDR3 is CASSSSGSIYEQYF. The DNA read from the CDR3 is TGTGCCAGCAGTTCTAGCGGGAGTATCTACGAG.

With regard to this clone: The CDR3 is cut off 3 residues early in the read; its end comes from the germline J gene. The V call is TRBV5-4, the J call TRBJ2-3, with TRBD1 identical over 9 bases. The CDR3 sequence is 13 residues long. With 4 bases clipped from V and 6 bases from J, the junction kept 3 bases outside the gene matches. Germline V lookup: CDR1 SGHNT, CDR2 YYREEE (reference sequence). CDR3 residues: CASSPGTGDTQYF. The sequenced part of the CDR3 DNA is TGTGCCAGCAGCCCCGGGACAGGGGATACG.